This record concerns one T cell receptor beta chain sequence. How the authors handled the data: Reference gene primer amplification gave estimated nucleated cell counts. Generated by immunoSEQ multiplex PCR, the TCRdb table keeps only in-frame clones and is missing some. The V and J calls and clone size come from that table; D and trimming were worked out from the DNA. The profile shows under 150,000 clones, 85% of them singletons. The sample originates from a study of blood T cell repertoires in COVID-19. Across the study: Spain, Italy and the United States supplied samples that represented acute and convalescent COVID-19. The cDNA or gDNA used as material had been derived from T cells, B-cell-depleted T cells, or PBMCs.

This CDR3 region has 13 residues. Germline values: CDR1 GTSNPN, CDR2 SVGIG (reference sequence). V lost 4 bases and J 5 bases, leaving 11 bases between the germline ends. Sequenced: peripheral blood. J is TRBJ2-2 and V is TRBV30, with D possibly TRBD2 on 6 matching bases. The receptor's source is a middle-aged woman with active or convalescent COVID-19. The CDR3 region is CAWTRGSTGELFF. CDR3 nucleotide sequence: TGTGCCTGGACTCGGGGGTCGACCGGGGAGCTGTTTTTT.